This entry features one T cell receptor (beta chain) sequence. This entry is derived from a study of T cells in Graves' hyperthyroidism and ophthalmopathy. RNA transcripts yielded amplified TCR beta CDR3 regions. HTBI primers drove first-round RT-PCR of the TCR CDR3. TCRdb itself ran the multiplex PCR reads through MiXCR, one entry per CDR3 protein. The data contain roughly 580,000 distinct CDR3 sequences, around 14% of them singletons. The TCR comes from a woman aged 25 to 39 with Graves' hyperthyroidism that later progressed to Graves' ophthalmopathy. The specimen was blood.

CDR3 protein: CASSPYRDPWYNEQFF. The DNA for the CDR3 is TGTGCCAGCAGTCCCTACCGGGACCCATGGTACAATGAGCAGTTCTTC. V and J are TRBV6-1 and TRBJ2-1; D could derive from TRBD1 or TRBD2 (5 bases each). Germline CDR1 reads MNHNS; CDR2 reads SASEGT. With 5 bases removed from V and 4 bases from J, the gap between germline ends came to 18 bases. CDR3 length equals 16 residues.